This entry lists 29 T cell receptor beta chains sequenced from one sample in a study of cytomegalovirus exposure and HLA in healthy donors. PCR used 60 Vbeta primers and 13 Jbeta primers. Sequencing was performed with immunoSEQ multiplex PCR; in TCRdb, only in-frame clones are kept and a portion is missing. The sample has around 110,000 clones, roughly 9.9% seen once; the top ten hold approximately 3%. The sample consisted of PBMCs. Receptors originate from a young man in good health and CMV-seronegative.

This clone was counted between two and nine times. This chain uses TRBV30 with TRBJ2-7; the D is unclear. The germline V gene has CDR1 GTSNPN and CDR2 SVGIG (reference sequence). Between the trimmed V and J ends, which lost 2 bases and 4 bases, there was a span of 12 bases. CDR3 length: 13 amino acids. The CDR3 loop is CAWSITYDYEQYF. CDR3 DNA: TGTGCCTGGAGTATCACTTATGATTACGAGCAGTACTTC. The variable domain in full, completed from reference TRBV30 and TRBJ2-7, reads SQTIHQWPATLVQPVGSPLSLECTVEGTSNPNLYWYRQAAGRGLQLLFYSVGIGQISSEVPQNLSASRPQDRQFILSSKKLLLSDSGFYLCAWSITYDYEQYFGPGTRLTVT.

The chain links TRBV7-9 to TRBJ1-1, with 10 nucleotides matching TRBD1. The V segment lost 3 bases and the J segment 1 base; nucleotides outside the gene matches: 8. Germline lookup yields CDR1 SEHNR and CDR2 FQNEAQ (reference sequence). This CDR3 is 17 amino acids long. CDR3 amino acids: CASSFPGQGLENTEAFF. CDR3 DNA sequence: TGTGCCAGCAGCTTCCCGGGACAGGGGTTGGAGAACACTGAAGCTTTCTTT. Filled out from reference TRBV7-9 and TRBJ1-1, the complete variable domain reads DTGVSQNPRHKITKRGQNVTFRCDPISEHNRLYWYRQTLGQGPEFLTYFQNEAQLEKSRLLSDRFSAERPKGSFSTLEIQRTEQGDSAMYLCASSFPGQGLENTEAFFGQGTRLTVV.

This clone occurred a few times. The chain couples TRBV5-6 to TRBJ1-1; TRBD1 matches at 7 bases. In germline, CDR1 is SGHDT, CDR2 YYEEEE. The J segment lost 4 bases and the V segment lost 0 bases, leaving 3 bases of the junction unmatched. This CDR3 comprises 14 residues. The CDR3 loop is CASSLVTGFTEAFF. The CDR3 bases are TGTGCCAGCAGCTTGGTGACAGGGTTCACTGAAGCTTTCTTT.

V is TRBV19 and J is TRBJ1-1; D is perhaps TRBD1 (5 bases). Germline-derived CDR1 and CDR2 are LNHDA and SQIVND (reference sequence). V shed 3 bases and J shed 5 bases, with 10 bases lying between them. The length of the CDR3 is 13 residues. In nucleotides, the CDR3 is TGTGCCAGTAGTATCCCGGGGGAAACTGAAGCTTTCTTT. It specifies CASSIPGETEAFF. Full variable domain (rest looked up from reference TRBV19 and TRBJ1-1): DGGITQSPKYLFRKEGQNVTLSCEQNLNHDAMYWYRQDPGQGLRLIYYSQIVNDFQKGDIAEGYSVSREKKESFPLTVTSAQKNPTAFYLCASSIPGETEAFFGQGTRLTVV.

CDR3 protein: CASSARRDRPLVHYGYTF. CDR3 DNA sequence: TGTGCCAGCAGCGCACGCCGGGACAGGCCCTTAGTCCACTATGGCTACACCTTC. This chain connects TRBV13 to TRBJ1-2; 8 nucleotides agree with TRBD1. The junction had 17 bases not matched to a gene; V was cut back by 5 bases and J by 3 bases. This CDR3 comprises 18 residues. Germline V gene data show CDR1 as PRHDT and CDR2 as FYEKMQ (reference sequence).

The CDR3 loop reads CASSTRPKRQGVAAFF. The CDR3 coding sequence is TGTGCCAGTAGTACCCGTCCCAAAAGACAGGGCGTGGCAGCTTTCTTT. The rearrangement links TRBV19 to TRBJ1-1; 7 bases agree with TRBD1. Germline-derived CDR1 and CDR2 are LNHDA and SQIVND (reference sequence). The ends lost 4 bases at V and 10 bases at J; junction bases unmatched: 18. CDR3 length equals 16 residues. Based on the CDR3 plus reference TRBV19 and TRBJ1-1, the full variable domain is DGGITQSPKYLFRKEGQNVTLSCEQNLNHDAMYWYRQDPGQGLRLIYYSQIVNDFQKGDIAEGYSVSREKKESFPLTVTSAQKNPTAFYLCASSTRPKRQGVAAFFGQGTRLTVV.

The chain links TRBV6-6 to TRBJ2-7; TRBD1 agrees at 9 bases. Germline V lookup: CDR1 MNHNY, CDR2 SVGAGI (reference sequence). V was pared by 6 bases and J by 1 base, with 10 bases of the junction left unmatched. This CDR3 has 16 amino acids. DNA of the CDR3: TGTGCCAGCAGCTACCAGCCGGGACAGGGTTCCTACGAGCAGTACTTC. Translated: CASSYQPGQGSYEQYF.

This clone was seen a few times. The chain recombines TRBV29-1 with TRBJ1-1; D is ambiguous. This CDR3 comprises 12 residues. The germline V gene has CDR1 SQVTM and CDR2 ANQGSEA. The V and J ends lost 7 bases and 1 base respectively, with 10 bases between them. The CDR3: CSGTTRNTEAFF. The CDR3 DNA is TGCAGCGGAACCACTAGGAACACTGAAGCTTTCTTT.

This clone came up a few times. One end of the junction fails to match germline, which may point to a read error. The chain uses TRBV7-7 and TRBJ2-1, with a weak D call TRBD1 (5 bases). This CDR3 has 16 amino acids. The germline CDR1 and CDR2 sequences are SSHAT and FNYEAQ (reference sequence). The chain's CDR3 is CASSPVSAQGSNEQFF. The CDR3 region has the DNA TGTGCTAGCAGCCCCGTAAGCGCCCAGGGTTCCAATGAGCAGTTCTTC.

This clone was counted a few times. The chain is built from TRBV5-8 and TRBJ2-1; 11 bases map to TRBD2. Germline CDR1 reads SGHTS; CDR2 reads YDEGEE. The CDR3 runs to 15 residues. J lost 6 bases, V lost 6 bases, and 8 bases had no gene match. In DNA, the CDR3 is TGTGCCAGCACCCGATCTGGGACTAGCGGCAATGAGCAGTTCTTC. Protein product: CASTRSGTSGNEQFF.

The CDR3 sequence: CASNRQGETNTEAFF. The CDR3 bases are TGCGCCAGCAACAGACAGGGAGAGACGAACACTGAAGCTTTCTTT. The chain couples TRBV5-1 to TRBJ1-1, with TRBD1 matching 7 bases. This CDR3 contains 15 residues. Germline-derived CDR1 and CDR2 are SGHRS and YFSETQ. V was pared by 6 bases and J by 1 base, with 9 bases of the junction left unmatched.

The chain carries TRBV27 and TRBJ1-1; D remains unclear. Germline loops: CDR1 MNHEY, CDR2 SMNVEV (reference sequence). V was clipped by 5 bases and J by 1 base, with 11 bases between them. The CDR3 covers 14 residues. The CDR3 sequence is CASSPPTANTEAFF. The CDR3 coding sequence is TGTGCCAGCAGTCCGCCAACAGCGAACACTGAAGCTTTCTTT.

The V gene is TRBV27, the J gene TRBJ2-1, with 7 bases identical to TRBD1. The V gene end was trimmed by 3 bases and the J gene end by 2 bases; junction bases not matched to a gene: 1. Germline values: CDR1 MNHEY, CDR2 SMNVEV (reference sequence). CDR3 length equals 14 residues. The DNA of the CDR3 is TGTGCCAGCAGTTTGACAGGGACCTACAATGAGCAGTTCTTC. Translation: CASSLTGTYNEQFF.

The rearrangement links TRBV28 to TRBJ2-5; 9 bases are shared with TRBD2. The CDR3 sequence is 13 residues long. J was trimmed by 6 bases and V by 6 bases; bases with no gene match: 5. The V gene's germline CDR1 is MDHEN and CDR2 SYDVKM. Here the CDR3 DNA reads TGTGCCAGCAGCCTTAGCGGGAGTAAGACCCAGTACTTC. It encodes CASSLSGSKTQYF. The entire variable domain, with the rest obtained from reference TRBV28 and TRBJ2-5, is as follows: DVKVTQSSRYLVKRTGEKVFLECVQDMDHENMFWYRQDPGLGLRLIYFSYDVKMKEKGDIPEGYSVSREKKERFSLILESASTNQTSMYLCASSLSGSKTQYFGPGTRLLVL.

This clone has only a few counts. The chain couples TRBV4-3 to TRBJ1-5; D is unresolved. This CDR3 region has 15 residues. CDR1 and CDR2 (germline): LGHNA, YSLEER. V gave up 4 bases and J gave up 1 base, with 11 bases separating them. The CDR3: CASSPETDSNQPQHF. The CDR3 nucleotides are TGCGCCAGCAGCCCGGAAACAGACAGCAATCAGCCCCAGCATTTT.

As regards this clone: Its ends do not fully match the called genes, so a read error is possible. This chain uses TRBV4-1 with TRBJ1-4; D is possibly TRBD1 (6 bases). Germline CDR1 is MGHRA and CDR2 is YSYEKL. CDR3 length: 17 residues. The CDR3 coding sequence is TGCGCCAGCAGCCAAGAAAGGGTACGGGGGGCTAAAGAAAAACTGTTTTTT. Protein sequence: CASSQERVRGAKEKLFF.

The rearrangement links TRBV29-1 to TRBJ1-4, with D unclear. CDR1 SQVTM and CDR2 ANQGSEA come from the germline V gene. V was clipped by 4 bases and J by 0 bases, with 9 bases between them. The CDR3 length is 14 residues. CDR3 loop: CSVVGKSTNEKLFF. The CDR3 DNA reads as TGCAGCGTTGTGGGCAAGTCAACTAATGAAAAACTGTTTTTT.

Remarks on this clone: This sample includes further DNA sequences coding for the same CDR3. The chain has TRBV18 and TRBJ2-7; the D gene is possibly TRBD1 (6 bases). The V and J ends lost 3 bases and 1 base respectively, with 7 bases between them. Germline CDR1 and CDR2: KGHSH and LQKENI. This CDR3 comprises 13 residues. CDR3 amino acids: CASSPGQSYEQYF. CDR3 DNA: TGTGCCAGCTCACCGGGACAATCCTACGAGCAGTACTTC.

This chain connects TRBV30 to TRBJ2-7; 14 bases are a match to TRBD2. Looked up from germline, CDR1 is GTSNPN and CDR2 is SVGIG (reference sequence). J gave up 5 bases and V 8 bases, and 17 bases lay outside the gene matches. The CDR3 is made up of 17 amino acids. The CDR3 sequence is CALGLAGGLSPTNEQYF. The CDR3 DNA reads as TGTGCCCTCGGACTAGCGGGGGGTCTAAGCCCTACGAACGAGCAGTACTTC.

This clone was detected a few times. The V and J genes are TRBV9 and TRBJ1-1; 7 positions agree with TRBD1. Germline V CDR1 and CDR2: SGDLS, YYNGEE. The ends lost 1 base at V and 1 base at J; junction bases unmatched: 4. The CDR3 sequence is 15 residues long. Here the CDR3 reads CASSVQGEPNTEAFF. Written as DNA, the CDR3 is TGTGCCAGCAGCGTACAGGGGGAGCCGAACACTGAAGCTTTCTTT. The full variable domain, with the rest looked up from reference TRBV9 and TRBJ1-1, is DSGVTQTPKHLITATGQRVTLRCSPRSGDLSVYWYQQSLDQGLQFLIQYYNGEERAKGNILERFSAQQFPDLHSELNLSSLELGDSALYFCASSVQGEPNTEAFFGQGTRLTVV.

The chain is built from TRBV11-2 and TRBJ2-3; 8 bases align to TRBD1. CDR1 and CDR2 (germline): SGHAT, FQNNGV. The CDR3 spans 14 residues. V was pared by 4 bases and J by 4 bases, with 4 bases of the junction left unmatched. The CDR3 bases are TGTGCCAGCAGCTCCGGGACAGGACCAGATACGCAGTATTTT. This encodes CASSSGTGPDTQYF.

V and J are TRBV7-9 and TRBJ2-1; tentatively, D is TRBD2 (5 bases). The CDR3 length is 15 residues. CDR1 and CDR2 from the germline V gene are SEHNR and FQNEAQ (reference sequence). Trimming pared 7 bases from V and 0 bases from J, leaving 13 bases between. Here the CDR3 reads CASTDGESSYNEQFF. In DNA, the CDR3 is TGTGCCAGCACCGATGGGGAGAGCTCCTACAATGAGCAGTTCTTC. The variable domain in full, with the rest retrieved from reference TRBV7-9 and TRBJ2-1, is DTGVSQNPRHKITKRGQNVTFRCDPISEHNRLYWYRQTLGQGPEFLTYFQNEAQLEKSRLLSDRFSAERPKGSFSTLEIQRTEQGDSAMYLCASTDGESSYNEQFFGPGTRLTVL.

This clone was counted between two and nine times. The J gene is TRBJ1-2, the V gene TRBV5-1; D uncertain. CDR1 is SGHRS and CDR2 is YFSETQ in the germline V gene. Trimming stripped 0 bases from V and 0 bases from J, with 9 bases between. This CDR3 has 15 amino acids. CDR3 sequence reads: CASSLDHNANYGYTF. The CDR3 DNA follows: TGCGCCAGCAGCTTGGACCACAATGCTAACTATGGCTACACCTTC.

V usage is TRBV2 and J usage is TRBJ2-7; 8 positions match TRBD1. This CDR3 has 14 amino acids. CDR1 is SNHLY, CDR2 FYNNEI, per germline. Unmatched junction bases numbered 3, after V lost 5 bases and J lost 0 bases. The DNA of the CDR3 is TGTGCCAGCAGTAGGGACAGGAGCTCCTACGAGCAGTACTTC. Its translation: CASSRDRSSYEQYF.

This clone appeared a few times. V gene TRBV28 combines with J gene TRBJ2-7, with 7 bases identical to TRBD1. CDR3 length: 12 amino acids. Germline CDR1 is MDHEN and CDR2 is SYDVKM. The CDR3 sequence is CSSAGGSYEQYF. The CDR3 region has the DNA TGTTCGAGCGCAGGGGGCTCCTACGAGCAGTACTTC. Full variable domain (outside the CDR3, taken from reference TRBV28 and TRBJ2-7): DVKVTQSSRYLVKRTGEKVFLECVQDMDHENMFWYRQDPGLGLRLIYFSYDVKMKEKGDIPEGYSVSREKKERFSLILESASTNQTSMYLCSSAGGSYEQYFGPGTRLTVT.

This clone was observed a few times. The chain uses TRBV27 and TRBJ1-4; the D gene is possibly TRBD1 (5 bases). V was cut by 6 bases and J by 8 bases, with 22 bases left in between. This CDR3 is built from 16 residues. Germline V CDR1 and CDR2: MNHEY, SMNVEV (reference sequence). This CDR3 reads CASSEHQGSKFEKLFF. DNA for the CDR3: TGTGCCAGCAGCGAACATCAGGGCTCGAAGTTCGAAAAACTGTTTTTT.

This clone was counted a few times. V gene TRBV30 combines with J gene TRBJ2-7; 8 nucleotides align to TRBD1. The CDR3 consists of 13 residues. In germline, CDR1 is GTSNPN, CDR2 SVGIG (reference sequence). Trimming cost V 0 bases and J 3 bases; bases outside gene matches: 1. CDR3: CAWSVGQDYEQYF. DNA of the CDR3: TGTGCCTGGAGTGTGGGACAGGACTACGAGCAGTACTTC.

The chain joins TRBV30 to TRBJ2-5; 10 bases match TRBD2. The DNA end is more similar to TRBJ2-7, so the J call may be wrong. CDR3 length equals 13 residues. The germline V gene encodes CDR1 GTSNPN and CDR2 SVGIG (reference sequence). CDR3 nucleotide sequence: TGTGCCTGGAGGTTAGCGGGAGGTCACGAGCAGTACTTC. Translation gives CAWRLAGGHEQYF.

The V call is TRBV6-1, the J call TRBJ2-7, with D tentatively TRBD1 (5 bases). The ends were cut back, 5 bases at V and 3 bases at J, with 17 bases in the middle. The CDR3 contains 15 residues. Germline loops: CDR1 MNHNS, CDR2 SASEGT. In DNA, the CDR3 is TGTGCCAGCAGTCATATGAGGACACTGAACTACGAGCAGTACTTC. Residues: CASSHMRTLNYEQYF.